Here is one T cell receptor (beta chain) with its context. The antigen this receptor binds is unknown. No clone much larger than this one lies a single base away; base qualities are absent. The germline V and J ends show losses of 4 bases and 5 bases respectively, and no gene match explains 7 bases of the junction. Via the germline V gene, CDR1 is SGHTS and CDR2 YDEGEE. The CDR3 measures 17 amino acids from cysteine to phenylalanine. Just the 51-base CDR3 DNA is kept, in frame starting at base 1. The source of the sample is a study of cytomegalovirus exposure and HLA in healthy donors (dated by TCRdb to the late 2010s). Some background on the complete study: An earlier analysis of roughly 500 of the donors reported approximately 300 Gb of sequence data and 117 million unique TCR beta sequences obtained from about 179 million T cells. Around 330 gigabases of sequencing data and around 85 million unique TCR sequences made up an early release that covered several hundred HLA-typed donors. Of the 350 to 400 genotyped donors, approximately 80% fell in the genetic ancestry cluster associated with self-reported Caucasian donors. The study aimed to test whether cataloging public T cell receptors could reveal signatures of past pathogen exposure. The T cell repertoires of 550 to 850 subjects were profiled by immunosequencing and related to cytomegalovirus serostatus. A separate validation cohort of approximately 130 different subjects was used in addition to the roughly 700-subject first cohort. To predict cytomegalovirus infection status, the study brought together high-throughput TCR immunosequencing, statistical association of individual TCRs with disease status, and machine learning. To study patterns of TCR occurrence, a later analysis re-analyzed previously published TCR beta repertoires from around 670 donors and added high-resolution HLA genotyping. Rather than drawing on any new phenotypic data, the later analysis identified candidate immune exposures from TCR beta sequences and the way those sequences occurred across donors. To decide whether each TCR beta V gene segment behaved as functional or pseudogenic, an earlier analysis of approximately 590 of the donors relied on high-throughput TCR beta sequencing. Donor age, sex, ethnicity and CMV serostatus were compiled alongside the repertoire data. A later genetic analysis used genome-wide SNP genotypes for about 55% of the 666 donors, treating that subset as a discovery cohort. Every repertoire in the discovery cohort had been generated on one and the same sequencing platform. Class I and class II HLA loci were covered by the typing at four-digit resolution. Typing coverage differed by locus: A, B, C, DRB1 and DQB1 were typed in roughly 629-630 donors, DQA1 in around 500, DPA1 in roughly 590, and DPB1 in just under 490. Several DR-DQ haplotypes were treated as single units for association and clustering because of strong linkage in the cohort. Among roughly 400 genotyped donors of the cohort, an average of around 220,000 unique TCR beta nucleotide sequences was sequenced per donor, of which about 18% were non-productive. Overall study outcomes, separate from this receptor: Some IMGT-functional V segments, including TRBV6-2 and TRBV6-3, could not be distinguished by the 87-base-pair reads and were therefore excluded. The study listed over 150 TCR beta chains as associated with cytomegalovirus. Most TCR sequences were observed very rarely across donors, whereas some public TCRs were present in many individuals. In a later analysis, TCR association rates were found to vary across HLA loci, with the most associated TCRs seen for DRB1 alleles and the fewest for HLA-C alleles. A later analysis found that most CMV-associated TCR beta chains appeared HLA-restricted, with HLA associations seemingly driven largely by CMV exposure. The only immune exposure information available for the cohort was CMV serostatus. The earlier analysis of some 540 of the donors excluded fewer than 20 rarely observed V segments, including chromosome 9 orphons, because counts were too low. A further reported finding was that TCR beta sequences accurately predicted the HLA-A and HLA-B alleles for most subjects in the first cohort. HLA typing was unavailable for some donors at each locus, so association tests used only the typed subset. Compared with equally common non-associated chains, HLA-associated TCR beta chains in a later analysis were more clonally expanded and had lower generation probabilities. A group of highly shared sequence variants was considered likely to be a technical artifact of the sequencing pipeline. Cytomegalovirus status was reported to be diagnosed by the classifier with high specificity and sensitivity in both the original and validation cohorts. In a later analysis, around 17,000 TCR beta sequences were associated with specific HLA alleles at a false discovery rate of 0.05. Linkage disequilibrium might explain the correlated functional status among segregating V segments, but an unknown experimental factor could not be excluded. In a later genetic analysis, fewer N-insertions in productive TCRs were reported among donors in an Asian-associated ancestry cluster than the roughly 700-donor mean. A later analysis reported that several top co-occurrence clusters appeared linked to parvovirus B19, influenza, CMV and Epstein-Barr virus. The authors suggested that the approach could potentially be generalized to other disease states and immunological phenotypes. When HLA alleles, especially DR and DQ, strongly co-occurred, attributing TCR associations to individual alleles was difficult. A few of the identified cytomegalovirus-associated TCR beta chains were confirmed in vitro to be specific for cytomegalovirus antigens. An association between a missense DCLRE1C variant and V-gene and J-gene trimming of TCR beta chains was found in a later genetic analysis and replicated in an independent cohort. Sequencing depth was assumed to be roughly uniform across donors in the presence/absence analyses, though that assumption may not hold. Only TCR beta chains were sequenced in this cohort, and the absence of alpha or paired-chain data limited detectable features. In an earlier analysis of more than 500 of the donors, most TCR beta V segments appeared in productive rearrangements about 87% or about 30% of the time, broadly matching IMGT annotations.

Receptor amplification or capture employed the immunoSEQ multiplex PCR assay. A mixture of 60 forward primers for TCR Vbeta segments and 13 reverse primers for TCR Jbeta segments was used in the multiplex PCR. The CDR3 region of rearranged TCR beta genes was amplified from genomic DNA by a multiplex PCR assay. On the Illumina HiSeq System, the amplified TCR beta libraries were sequenced as 87-base-pair reads. Per the authors' processing: A later analysis counted about 76 million unique TCR beta chains across the roughly 700 repertoires, and some 11 million of these chains were shared by at least two donors. A nearest-neighbor algorithm error-corrected the raw reads and collapsed the reads into unique sequences, merging closely related sequences to remove PCR and sequencing errors. To assign V, D and J gene segments, CDR3 sequences were aligned to IMGT reference sequences. For a sequence to be retained, at least a six-nucleotide match to both a V gene segment and a J gene segment was required. Rearrangements were called productive when the CDR3 lacked stop codons and stayed in frame with V and J; all others were non-productive. CDR3 was defined by IMGT convention, running from the second conserved V-encoded cysteine to the conserved J-encoded phenylalanine. The earlier analysis of about 570 of the donors excluded any sequence lacking an unambiguous match to a single V gene segment. In an earlier analysis of 587 of the donors, a V segment was called functional when productive rearrangements were above 56.7%, and segregating when the standard deviation between donors exceeded 5%. A statistical classification framework was built to diagnose cytomegalovirus status from the catalog of TCR beta chain sequences. In a later analysis, V and J genes were assigned by comparing TCR nucleotide sequences against IMGT/GENE-DB human TR gene sequences. Using the TCRdist pipeline, a later analysis assigned CDR3 sequences along with most-parsimonious VDJ recombination scenarios. In a later analysis, each TCR beta chain was defined by its CDR3 amino acid sequence together with its V-gene family, and reads lacking a unique V-gene family were excluded. To address suspected cross-contamination and a sequencing artifact, a later analysis removed some 620 highly shared, low-generation-probability nucleotide sequences. In a later analysis, a clonal expansion index for each public chain was calculated from normalized within-repertoire ranks of inferred template counts. Generation probabilities in a later analysis came from a VDJ recombination model fitted to out-of-frame rearrangements, and those results were checked against IGoR. A later analysis scored TCR-TCR, TCR-HLA and TCR-CMV co-occurrence with hypergeometric tests, applying a repertoire-size bias correction to TCR pairs. In a later analysis, false discovery rates were estimated by permuting HLA or CMV assignments 20 times. In a later analysis, co-occurring TCRs were grouped using DBSCAN, and TCRdist sequence similarity was added for clustering within HLA-allele-positive subsets. For co-occurrence clustering, repertoires with fewer than 30,000 or more than 120,000 public chains were excluded, along with about five repertoires with anomalous nucleotide sharing. TCRdb limited this immuneACCESS table to in-frame rearrangements with V and J called. A share of clones is missing; checked studies link under half to unresolved V genes, and the rest is unexplained. Clone size and the V and J calls come from that table; the DNA yielded D and trimming. The sample table lists about 110,000 clones, roughly 68% of them with a count of one. The top ten clones comprise around 2.2% of the sample.

The cohort was made up of approximately 670 healthy bone marrow donors. Cohort members were all nominally healthy when sampled, although unrecorded immune exposures were likely present. The donor was CMV seronegative and belonged to the group of 320 or so seronegative cohort members. Every donor gave a peripheral blood sample, and the peripheral blood mononuclear cells from that sample were used for TCR beta sequencing. The Qiagen DNeasy Blood Extraction Kit was used to extract genomic DNA from the blood cell samples. The TCR was taken from a woman aged 25 to 39 in good health and CMV-seronegative. The specimen sequenced was PBMCs. The chain links TRBV5-8 with TRBJ2-3; 16 middle bases align to TRBD2. The DNA is TGTGCCAGCAGCCCGGGACTAGCGGGAGGGCCGGGAGATACGCAGTATTTT. The translation is CASSPGLAGGPGDTQYF.